The T cell receptor beta chain described here comes from a study of cytomegalovirus exposure and HLA in healthy donors. Background on the study: The roughly 670 first-cohort repertoires and the approximately 130 validation repertoires shared the same platform, a later analysis reported.

Remarks on this clone: Its antigen is undetermined.

Assay: immunoSEQ multiplex PCR; the TCRdb copy retains only in-frame clones and omits some. The data show under 150,000 clones, around nine tenths seen once. Whole-study findings and limits: Subsequent analysis of the roughly 120 validation repertoires found a tendency for first-cohort TCR clusters to co-occur. Among the CMV-associated chains, a few were confirmed in vitro as specific for CMV antigens.

The approximately 120-subject validation cohort, separate from the approximately 670-subject first cohort, included the donors. Trimming stripped 0 bases from V and 4 bases from J, with 10 bases between. This CDR3 comprises 15 residues. From germline, CDR1 is SGDLS and CDR2 YYNGEE. The rearrangement uses TRBV9 and TRBJ2-2, with D maybe TRBD1 (6 bases). The sample taken for sequencing was PBMCs. The source of this sequence is a man aged 18 to 30 in good health and CMV-seropositive. In DNA, the CDR3 is TGTGCCAGCAGCGTAGACAGGGTAGGCACCGGGGAGCTGTTTTTT. Amino acid sequence: CASSVDRVGTGELFF.